Presented here are 17 T cell receptor beta chains from one specimen sequenced in a study of blood T cell repertoires in COVID-19. The assay was immunoSEQ multiplex PCR, and TCRdb's table has in-frame clones only and misses some. The sample holds 270,000 or so clones, approximately 84% seen once. Material: peripheral blood. The receptors were gathered from a human donor with COVID-19, enrolled during active disease. The donor label of this sample is uncertain.

The chain uses TRBV7-2 and TRBJ2-3; D remains unclear. The CDR3 totals 15 residues. V was trimmed by 6 bases and J by 3 bases, leaving 16 bases between them. From germline, CDR1 is SGHTA and CDR2 FQGNSA. The DNA of the CDR3 is TGTGCCAGCAGTCAACAGAGCCCTCAGACAGATACGCAGTATTTT. Encoded protein: CASSQQSPQTDTQYF.

In its sample, this clone was seen once. This chain uses TRBV3-1 (or the pseudogene TRBV3-2) with TRBJ2-7, with a weak D call TRBD2 (5 bases). With 0 bases removed from V and 4 bases from J, the gap between germline ends came to 22 bases. Germline assignment: CDR1 LGHDT and CDR2 YNNKEL (reference sequence). The CDR3 consists of 18 residues. CDR3 coding DNA: TGTGCCAGCAGCCAAGATAAGCGGCATATCCGCGACCGTTACGAGCAGTACTTC. It yields the protein CASSQDKRHIRDRYEQYF.

The V call is TRBV30, the J call TRBJ1-5; 11 bases are shared with TRBD1. V trimming: 1 base; J trimming: 6 bases; junction bases outside the gene matches: 8. CDR1 is GTSNPN, CDR2 SVGIG, per germline (reference sequence). This CDR3 is 16 amino acids long. The CDR3 nucleotides read TGTGCCTGGAGTGGTCTTCCGGGACAGGGGGGTCAGCCCCAGCATTTT. Residues: CAWSGLPGQGGQPQHF.

V usage is TRBV5-1 and J usage is TRBJ1-2; 10 bases map to TRBD1. Germline CDR1 and CDR2: SGHRS and YFSETQ. The CDR3 contains 16 residues. V lost 4 bases, J lost 2 bases, and 8 bases stayed unmatched. CDR3 residues: CASSPRDRGGNYGYTF. CDR3 DNA sequence: TGCGCCAGCAGCCCCCGGGACAGGGGAGGGAACTATGGCTACACCTTC.

This rearrangement joins TRBV7-3 to TRBJ1-1, with D perhaps TRBD1 (5 bases). The V and J ends lost 5 bases and 4 bases respectively, with 20 bases between them. This CDR3 is 16 amino acids long. Germline V CDR1 and CDR2: SGHTA, FQGTGA. CDR3 DNA: TGTGCCAGCAGCCGAGACCCGGGGGGTGAGAGCACTGAAGCTTTCTTT. Residues: CASSRDPGGESTEAFF. Full variable domain (missing parts from reference TRBV7-3 and TRBJ1-1): GAGVSQTPSNKVTEKGKYVELRCDPISGHTALYWYRQSLGQGPEFLIYFQGTGAADDSGLPNDRFFAVRPEGSVSTLKIQRTERGDSAVYLCASSRDPGGESTEAFFGQGTRLTVV.

The chain employs TRBV2 and TRBJ2-7, with TRBD1 matching over 9 bases. The CDR3 is 14 residues long. Germline lookup yields CDR1 SNHLY and CDR2 FYNNEI. Germline trimming cut 4 bases from V and 7 bases from J; bases unmatched to any gene: 8. The DNA of the CDR3 is TGTGCCAGCAGTGTACAGGGGGCGAGAGGAGAGCAGTACTTC. This codes for CASSVQGARGEQYF.

The J gene is TRBJ1-2, the V gene TRBV9; maybe TRBD1 (6 bases). The germline gives CDR1 SGDLS, CDR2 YYNGEE. The CDR3 totals 15 residues. The germline V and J ends were trimmed by 4 bases and 0 bases, with 13 bases remaining between them. The CDR3 sequence is CASSPGQSTNYGYTF. DNA of the CDR3: TGTGCCAGCAGCCCCGGACAGAGCACTAACTATGGCTACACCTTC.

This clone was recorded once. This chain joins TRBV10-1 and TRBJ2-4, with TRBD1 identical over 9 bases. Germline V gene lookup returns CDR1 WNHNN and CDR2 SYGVQD (reference sequence). The ends lost 6 bases at V and 1 base at J; junction bases unmatched: 10. The CDR3 is 17 residues long. The CDR3 coding sequence is TGCGCCAGCAGCCCTACCCCCGGGACAGGGGCCAAAAACATTCAGTACTTC. This translates into CASSPTPGTGAKNIQYF.

The chain is built from TRBV10-3 and TRBJ1-1; D perhaps matches TRBD1 (6 bases). Trimming took off 7 bases at V and 4 bases at J, with 16 bases between the two ends. This CDR3 comprises 14 residues. Germline loops: CDR1 ENHRY, CDR2 SYGVKD. The CDR3 coding sequence is TGTGCCATCACCTCCGACAGGCTACGCACTGAAGCTTTCTTT. It encodes CAITSDRLRTEAFF.

This sequence joins TRBV18 and TRBJ1-1; unclear D gene. Germline CDR1 and CDR2: KGHSH and LQKENI. The CDR3 contains 14 residues. The V end lost 3 bases, the J end lost 1 base, and 9 bases lay between the germline ends. CDR3 coding DNA: TGTGCCAGCTCACCTCCAACAACGAACACTGAAGCTTTCTTT. Residues: CASSPPTTNTEAFF.

This sequence joins TRBV19 and TRBJ2-1, with 8 bases matching TRBD2. Germline CDR1 is LNHDA and CDR2 is SQIVND (reference sequence). With V trimmed by 3 bases and J by 5 bases, 6 bases remained unmatched. This CDR3 region has 15 residues. The CDR3 region is CASSIGGRRHNEQFF. Written as DNA, the CDR3 is TGTGCCAGTAGTATCGGCGGGAGGAGGCACAATGAGCAGTTCTTC.

This clone was seen a few times. V is TRBV19 and J is TRBJ2-2; D is perhaps TRBD1 (6 bases). The CDR3 has 16 amino acids. Deletions cut 3 bases from V and 3 bases from J, with 14 bases between. Germline V gene lookup returns CDR1 LNHDA and CDR2 SQIVND (reference sequence). The CDR3 coding sequence is TGTGCCAGTAGTATCCACAGGGAATTGGACACCGGGGAGCTGTTTTTT. This translates into CASSIHRELDTGELFF.

This chain connects TRBV28 to TRBJ1-5; TRBD1 is a possible D gene (6 bases). Germline V CDR1 and CDR2: MDHEN, SYDVKM. V was clipped by 7 bases and J by 6 bases, with 16 bases between them. This CDR3 spans 14 amino acids. CDR3: CASNINRASQPQHF. CDR3 DNA sequence: TGTGCCAGCAACATAAACAGGGCTTCTCAGCCCCAGCATTTT. Full variable domain (remainder filled in from reference TRBV28 and TRBJ1-5): DVKVTQSSRYLVKRTGEKVFLECVQDMDHENMFWYRQDPGLGLRLIYFSYDVKMKEKGDIPEGYSVSREKKERFSLILESASTNQTSMYLCASNINRASQPQHFGDGTRLSIL.

V gene TRBV9 combines with J gene TRBJ2-1; a weak D match, TRBD2 (6 bases). CDR1 is SGDLS and CDR2 is YYNGEE in the germline V gene. V was pared by 3 bases and J by 5 bases, with 18 bases between. The CDR3 is 16 amino acids. The CDR3 nucleotides read TGTGCCAGCAGCGAAGGAGCGGGTGGGCACCACAATGAGCAGTTCTTC. Translating it yields CASSEGAGGHHNEQFF.

The chain combines TRBV9 with TRBJ2-5; tentative D call: TRBD1 (6 bases). Germline V gene sequence: CDR1 SGDLS, CDR2 YYNGEE. Trimming pared 3 bases from V and 5 bases from J, leaving 26 bases between. CDR3 size: 18 residues. CDR3 in DNA: TGTGCCAGCAGCGCCGGCGTAGGGGGTCTGGGAATGGTGGAGACCCAGTACTTC. It codes for CASSAGVGGLGMVETQYF.

The rearrangement links TRBV15 to TRBJ2-3; 7 bases fit TRBD1. In germline, CDR1 is LNHNV, CDR2 YYDKDF (reference sequence). V shed 6 bases and J 0 bases; nucleotides not matched to a gene: 6. The CDR3 consists of 15 residues. The CDR3 DNA sequence: TGTGCCACCAGACAGGGGCCCCGTAGCACAGATACGCAGTATTTT. This gives the protein CATRQGPRSTDTQYF.

A few counts support this clone. The rearrangement uses TRBV27 and TRBJ1-2; D ambiguous. The CDR3 runs 14 residues. Germline loops: CDR1 MNHEY, CDR2 SMNVEV (reference sequence). V was trimmed by 5 bases and J by 0 bases, leaving 10 bases between them. The CDR3 loop is CASSPYTANYGYTF. CDR3 DNA sequence: TGTGCCAGCAGTCCATATACAGCTAACTATGGCTACACCTTC.